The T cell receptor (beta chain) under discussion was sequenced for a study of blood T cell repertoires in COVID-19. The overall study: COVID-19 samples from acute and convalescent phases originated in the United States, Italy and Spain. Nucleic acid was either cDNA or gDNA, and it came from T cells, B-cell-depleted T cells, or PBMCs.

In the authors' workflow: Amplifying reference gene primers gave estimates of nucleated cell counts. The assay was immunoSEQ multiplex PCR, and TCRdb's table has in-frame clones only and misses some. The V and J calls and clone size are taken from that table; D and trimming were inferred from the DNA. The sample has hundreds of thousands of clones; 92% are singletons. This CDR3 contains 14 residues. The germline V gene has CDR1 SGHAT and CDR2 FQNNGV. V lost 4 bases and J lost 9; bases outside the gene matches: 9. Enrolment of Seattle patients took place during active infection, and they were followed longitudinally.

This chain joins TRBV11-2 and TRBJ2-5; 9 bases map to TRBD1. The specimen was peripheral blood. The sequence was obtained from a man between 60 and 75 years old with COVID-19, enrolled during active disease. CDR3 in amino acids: CASSSYSTGGAQYF. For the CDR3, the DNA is TGTGCCAGCAGCTCCTACTCGACAGGGGGAGCCCAGTACTTC. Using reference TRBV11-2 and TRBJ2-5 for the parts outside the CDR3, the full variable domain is EAGVAQSPRYKIIEKRQSVAFWCNPISGHATLYWYQQILGQGPKLLIQFQNNGVVDDSQLPKDRFSAERLKGVDSTLKIQPAKLEDSAVYLCASSSYSTGGAQYFGPGTRLLVL.